The 19 T cell receptor beta chains given below trace back to one sample, sequenced in a study of shared clonotypes between healthy human individuals. Clones were read by immunoSEQ multiplex PCR, and TCRdb kept only the in-frame ones, dropping some. The data hold hundreds of thousands of clones, with about 96% observed a single time. The naive CD8 population came from CD45RO-negative cells selected for CCR7, without terminally differentiated effector memory CD45RA+ cells. The sample was naive CD8+ T cells sorted from blood. Receptors were obtained from a man in his thirties or forties in good health.

The chain recombines TRBV4-1 with TRBJ1-5; TRBD1 might be the D (5 bases). Germline V CDR1 and CDR2: MGHRA, YSYEKL. Trimming shortened V by 0 bases and J by 6 bases, and 9 bases separated the two germline ends. The CDR3 has 14 residues. The CDR3 region is CASSQDWGPQPQHF. Written as DNA, the CDR3 is TGCGCCAGCAGCCAAGACTGGGGACCTCAGCCCCAGCATTTT.

The rearrangement uses TRBV6-5 and TRBJ2-7; D assignment may be TRBD1 or TRBD2 (5 bases each). Germline V gene lookup returns CDR1 MNHEY and CDR2 SVGAGI. The CDR3 extends over 14 amino acids. The V gene lost 2 bases and the J gene lost 3 bases, with 11 bases spanning the gap. CDR3 sequence: CASSYGDGDYEQYF. CDR3 bases: TGTGCCAGCAGTTACGGGGACGGTGACTACGAGCAGTACTTC.

The chain has TRBV7-8 and TRBJ2-5, with D possibly TRBD1 on 7 matching bases. V lost 5 bases to trimming and J lost 3 bases, with 16 bases between them. Germline V gives CDR1 SGHVS, CDR2 FQNEAQ. This CDR3 has 15 residues. The DNA for the CDR3 is TGTGCCAGCAGCGCCCAGGGGGGCCCCAAAGAGACCCAGTACTTC. Protein: CASSAQGGPKETQYF.

The rearrangement links TRBV25-1 to TRBJ2-7; D call uncertain. This CDR3 spans 13 amino acids. Per the germline V gene, CDR1 is MGHDK and CDR2 is SYGVNS. Trimming stripped 8 bases from V and 7 bases from J, with 18 bases between. CDR3 loop: CASSLGPTTEQYF. The CDR3 DNA follows: TGTGCCAGCTCCCTCGGACCTACTACGGAGCAGTACTTC.

The gene calls are TRBV4-1 and TRBJ2-1; 12 bases map to TRBD2. Germline V gene lookup returns CDR1 MGHRA and CDR2 YSYEKL. V gave up 0 bases and J gave up 8 bases; unmatched junction bases: 8. The CDR3 length is 17 residues. As DNA, the CDR3 is TGCGCCAGCAGCCAAGAACCTCTAGCGGGAGGGTTTTATGAGCAGTTCTTC. It encodes CASSQEPLAGGFYEQFF.

This clone was counted a single time. The chain has TRBV6-5 and TRBJ1-5, with 9 bases lining up with TRBD1. This CDR3 has 15 amino acids. The V gene's germline CDR1 is MNHEY and CDR2 SVGAGI. J was trimmed by 5 bases and V by 6 bases; bases with no gene match: 8. CDR3 amino acids: CASRQGRDRDQPQHF. CDR3 DNA sequence: TGTGCCAGCAGGCAAGGCCGGGACAGGGATCAGCCCCAGCATTTT.

The table lists this clone with a few counts. This chain uses TRBV4-1 with TRBJ2-7; 10 bases agree with TRBD2. The CDR3 extends over 19 amino acids. CDR1 MGHRA and CDR2 YSYEKL come from the germline V gene. V was clipped by 4 bases and J by 2 bases; unmatched bases: 17. CDR3 sequence (DNA): TGCGCCAGCAGCCCGGTCGGAGCTAGCGGGAGTGTTACCCCCTACGAGCAGTACTTC. This sequence encodes CASSPVGASGSVTPYEQYF.

This rearrangement joins TRBV5-1 to TRBJ2-3; weak D call: TRBD1 (6 bases). Germline CDR1 SGHRS, CDR2 YFSETQ. The CDR3 has 14 amino acids. With 0 bases removed from V and 4 bases from J, the gap between germline ends came to 9 bases. CDR3 region: CASSLAAGADTQYF. The CDR3 nucleotides read TGCGCCAGCAGCTTGGCGGCAGGGGCAGATACGCAGTATTTT.

The rearrangement links TRBV9 to TRBJ1-4; perhaps TRBD1 as D (6 bases). Trimming took off 4 bases at V and 6 bases at J, with 19 bases between the two ends. This CDR3 is 16 amino acids long. The germline CDR1 and CDR2 sequences are SGDLS and YYNGEE. CDR3 residues: CASSPHQGRMDEKLFF. The CDR3 DNA is TGTGCCAGCAGCCCTCACCAGGGGCGAATGGATGAAAAACTGTTTTTT.

Comment on this clone: Other DNA sequences in this specimen translate into the identical CDR3. V usage is TRBV7-6 and J usage is TRBJ2-1, with D possibly matching TRBD2 (6 bases). CDR3 size: 14 residues. Germline values: CDR1 SGHVS, CDR2 FNYEAQ. With 3 bases removed from V and 0 bases from J, the gap between germline ends came to 6 bases. Here the CDR3 DNA reads TGTGCCAGCAGCTTGGGGGGCTCCTACAATGAGCAGTTCTTC. It yields the protein CASSLGGSYNEQFF.

The rearrangement uses TRBV14 and TRBJ2-5, with D perhaps assigned TRBD1 or TRBD2 (5 bases each). This CDR3 region has 15 residues. V was pared by 3 bases and J by 3 bases, with 14 bases between. Germline values: CDR1 SGHDN, CDR2 FVKESK. The CDR3 is CASSQRGLAEETQYF. The CDR3 nucleotides read TGTGCCAGCAGCCAGAGGGGATTGGCAGAAGAGACCCAGTACTTC. The variable domain in full, completed from reference TRBV14 and TRBJ2-5, reads EAGVTQFPSHSVIEKGQTVTLRCDPISGHDNLYWYRRVMGKEIKFLLHFVKESKQDESGMPNNRFLAERTGGTYSTLKVQPAELEDSGVYFCASSQRGLAEETQYFGPGTRLLVL.

The J gene is TRBJ1-5, the V gene TRBV27; D perhaps matches TRBD1 (6 bases). V gave up 1 base and J gave up 6 bases, with 10 bases separating them. Per germline, CDR1 MNHEY and CDR2 SMNVEV (reference sequence). This CDR3 is 14 amino acids long. The CDR3 region has the DNA TGTGCCAGCAGTTTATACAGGGATCGTCAGCCCCAGCATTTT. Its translation: CASSLYRDRQPQHF.

The CDR3 reads CACTGNSYEQYF. Here the CDR3 DNA reads TGTGCCTGCACCGGGAATTCCTACGAGCAGTACTTC. The chain couples TRBV28 to TRBJ2-7; D might be TRBD2 (5 bases). There are 12 residues in the CDR3. V gave up 11 bases and J gave up 1 base, with 12 bases separating them. Germline V gene lookup returns CDR1 MDHEN and CDR2 SYDVKM.

The chain combines TRBV7-9 with TRBJ2-1; D not certain. The CDR3 spans 16 residues. Per the germline V gene, CDR1 is SEHNR and CDR2 is FQNEAQ (reference sequence). V lost 5 bases, J lost 8 bases, and 22 bases lay in between. This CDR3 is CASSPRQGKFSDEQFF. CDR3 in DNA: TGTGCCAGCAGCCCCCGACAAGGAAAATTTTCCGATGAGCAGTTCTTC.

The CDR3 loop is CASSWSGQGGYGYTF. The CDR3, as DNA: TGTGCCAGCAGTTGGAGCGGACAGGGCGGATATGGCTACACCTTC. The chain carries TRBV27 and TRBJ1-2, with 8 bases aligning to TRBD1. Germline CDR1 MNHEY, CDR2 SMNVEV (reference sequence). V lost 4 bases and J lost 5; bases outside the gene matches: 9. The CDR3 extends over 15 amino acids.

The V gene is TRBV7-7, the J gene TRBJ2-7, with D possibly TRBD1 on 6 matching bases. Germline-derived CDR1 and CDR2 are SSHAT and FNYEAQ (reference sequence). The CDR3 is 14 amino acids. Trimming removed 1 base at V and 4 bases at J, with 11 bases between. CDR3 loop: CASSLDPGAYEQYF. The CDR3 DNA reads TGTGCCAGCAGCTTAGATCCAGGGGCGTACGAGCAGTACTTC.

The chain uses TRBV11-2 and TRBJ2-7; 7 bases map to TRBD2. This CDR3 has 15 amino acids. Germline V lookup: CDR1 SGHAT, CDR2 FQNNGV. J was trimmed by 1 base and V by 3 bases; bases with no gene match: 6. In nucleotides, the CDR3 is TGTGCCAGCAGCTTCGGAGGGACTAATTCCTACGAGCAGTACTTC. This encodes CASSFGGTNSYEQYF.

The chain has TRBV4-2 and TRBJ2-7; D may be TRBD1 (5 bases). The V end lost 3 bases, the J end lost 0 bases, and 12 bases lay between the germline ends. The CDR3 contains 15 residues. The germline gives CDR1 LGHNA, CDR2 YNFKEQ. The CDR3 is CASSQNTGDSYEQYF. CDR3 DNA sequence: TGTGCCAGCAGCCAGAATACAGGAGACTCCTACGAGCAGTACTTC.

The V and J genes are TRBV9 and TRBJ2-3; D gene unclear. The germline CDR1 and CDR2 sequences are SGDLS and YYNGEE. The CDR3 totals 13 residues. The V and J ends lost 0 bases and 6 bases respectively, with 8 bases between them. CDR3 loop: CASSVVAWDTQYF. CDR3 coding DNA: TGTGCCAGCAGCGTAGTGGCGTGGGATACGCAGTATTTT.